Listed below are T cell receptor beta chains from one sample, sequenced in a study of shared clonotypes between healthy human individuals. The method was immunoSEQ multiplex PCR; TCRdb's version includes in-frame clones alone and lacks a portion of them. Seen here are about 2 million clones, 85% to 95% observed once, and the top ten hold about 0.13%. Sequenced input: naive CD4+ T cells sorted from blood. The receptors here all came from a man between 18 and 29 years old in good health. Each CDR3 is given with its conserved first and last residue. The order of the fields is V gene, D gene, clone size, J gene, CDR3 DNA, CDR3 protein. A D gene is named only where the DNA matches it firmly. Size is omitted from some rows. Given values are once, few, many or a class for expanded clones.

V: TRBV7-9; D: -; size: -; J: TRBJ2-7; DNA: TGTGCCAGCAGCTTATTGGGGTACGAGCAGTACTTC; CDR3: CASSLLGYEQYF
V: TRBV5-1; D: -; size: -; J: TRBJ2-3; DNA: TGCGCCAGCAGAAAGGGGACGTACATTCAAACAGATACGCAGTATTTT; CDR3: CASRKGTYIQTDTQYF
V: TRBV30; D: -; size: -; J: TRBJ1-1; DNA: TGTGCCTGGAGTGTACTTCGGGTTGAAGCTTTCTTT; CDR3: CAWSVLRVEAFF
V: TRBV29-1; D: -; size: -; J: TRBJ1-1; DNA: TGCAGCGTTCATAACAGCCAAGGTGGTACTGAAGCTTTCTTT; CDR3: CSVHNSQGGTEAFF
V: TRBV7-2; D: -; size: -; J: TRBJ2-3; DNA: TGTGCCAGCAGCGCCCTAGTATTTGCAGATACGCAGTATTTT; CDR3: CASSALVFADTQYF
V: TRBV14; D: -; size: -; J: TRBJ2-5; DNA: TGTGCCAGCAGCCACATTAGGAACAGGGCCCAAGAGACCCAGTACTTC; CDR3: CASSHIRNRAQETQYF
V: TRBV4-2; D: -; size: once; J: TRBJ2-1; DNA: TGTGCCAGCAGCCAAGATCAAACGGCAAGCTCCTACAATGAGCAGTTCTTC; CDR3: CASSQDQTASSYNEQFF
V: TRBV7-2; D: TRBD1; size: -; J: TRBJ2-5; DNA: TGTGCCAGCAGCTACGACAGGGGATATCAGACCCAGTACTTC; CDR3: CASSYDRGYQTQYF
V: TRBV2; D: -; size: -; J: TRBJ2-3; DNA: TGTGCCAGCAGTTTAAGTTCAGATACGCAGTATTTT; CDR3: CASSLSSDTQYF
V: TRBV7-2; D: TRBD1; size: -; J: TRBJ1-6; DNA: TGTGCCAGCAGCCTCCCGGCGGGACAGTCACCCCTCCACTTT; CDR3: CASSLPAGQSPLHF
V: TRBV5-1; D: TRBD1; size: -; J: TRBJ2-7; DNA: TGCGCCAGCAGCCGGACAGGGATTTACGAGCAGTACTTC; CDR3: CASSRTGIYEQYF
V: TRBV5-1; D: TRBD1; size: -; J: TRBJ1-3; DNA: TGCGCCAGCAGCTTGGGGACAGGGGACTCTGGAAACACCATATATTTT; CDR3: CASSLGTGDSGNTIYF
V: TRBV28; D: -; size: -; J: TRBJ2-6; DNA: TGTGCCAGCAGTCTTTCCAACGTCCTGACTTTC; CDR3: CASSLSNVLTF
V: TRBV30; D: TRBD1; size: -; J: TRBJ1-3; DNA: TGTGCCTGGAGTGGGGGACAGGGGTGGGAATCTGGAAACACCATATATTTT; CDR3: CAWSGGQGWESGNTIYF
V: TRBV5-6; D: TRBD1; size: -; J: TRBJ2-3; DNA: TGTGCCAGCAGTTCTGTATTAACAGGGGGCTCTAGCACAGATACGCAGTATTTT; CDR3: CASSSVLTGGSSTDTQYF
V: TRBV5-6; D: -; size: -; J: TRBJ1-1; DNA: TGTGCCAGCAGCTTGGGTAAAGGGGCTCTGGACACTGAAGCTTTCTTT; CDR3: CASSLGKGALDTEAFF
V: TRBV5-4; D: TRBD2; size: -; J: TRBJ2-3; DNA: TGTGCCAGCAGCCCCGGGGCTAGCGGGGGGCTCACAGATACGCAGTATTTT; CDR3: CASSPGASGGLTDTQYF
V: TRBV5-4; D: -; size: once; J: TRBJ1-3; DNA: TGTGCCAGCAGCTTGGACAAGGGCCCCAGGAACACCATATATTTT; CDR3: CASSLDKGPRNTIYF
V: TRBV7-8; D: TRBD1; size: -; J: TRBJ2-7; DNA: TGTGCCAGCAGCTCCGGGACGGGTAAACAGGGGAACGAGCAGTACTTC; CDR3: CASSSGTGKQGNEQYF
V: TRBV6-6; D: -; size: -; J: TRBJ1-5; DNA: TGTGCCAGCAGTTACTCACAGGGAGGAAATCAGCCCCAGCATTTT; CDR3: CASSYSQGGNQPQHF
V: TRBV7-2; D: -; size: -; J: TRBJ2-7; DNA: TGTGCCAGCAGCTTAGCGGGGACGGAAATTCGACACTTC; CDR3: CASSLAGTEIRHF
V: TRBV7-9; D: TRBD2; size: -; J: TRBJ2-5; DNA: TGTGCCAGCAGCACAAACCCCACTAGCGGTTTTGCCCAGTACTTC; CDR3: CASSTNPTSGFAQYF
V: TRBV7-2; D: -; size: -; J: TRBJ2-7; DNA: TGTGCCAGCAGCTTATTTGCTTATGTGGCAGGGGGGGAGCAGTACTTC; CDR3: CASSLFAYVAGGEQYF
V: TRBV5-4; D: -; size: -; J: TRBJ2-5; DNA: TGTGCCAGCAGCTTTAGCCAAGAGACCCAGTACTTC; CDR3: CASSFSQETQYF
V: TRBV30; D: -; size: -; J: TRBJ2-5; DNA: TGTGCCTGGAGTGTCGTCCCCCAGTCAGGTCCGTACTTC; CDR3: CAWSVVPQSGPYF
V: TRBV30; D: TRBD1; size: -; J: TRBJ1-5; DNA: TGTGCCTGGACCTCGAATCAGGGGGGACCCCAGCATTTT; CDR3: CAWTSNQGGPQHF
V: TRBV18; D: TRBD2; size: -; J: TRBJ2-1; DNA: TGTGCCAGTATAGCGGGGGCCTCCTACAATGAGCAGTTCTTC; CDR3: CASIAGASYNEQFF
V: TRBV7-2; D: -; size: -; J: TRBJ1-1; DNA: TGTGCCAGCAGTTATTCCCAACCTGTAACTGAAGCTTTCTTT; CDR3: CASSYSQPVTEAFF
V: TRBV28; D: -; size: -; J: TRBJ1-4; DNA: TGTGCCAGCAGCCTAAGGGGCGGGGCTAATGAAAAACTGTTTTTT; CDR3: CASSLRGGANEKLFF
V: TRBV15; D: -; size: -; J: TRBJ2-3; DNA: TGTGCCACCAGCAGATGGGACACGAACACAGATACGCAGTATTTT; CDR3: CATSRWDTNTDTQYF
V: TRBV25-1; D: -; size: -; J: TRBJ2-7; DNA: TGTGCCAGCAGTAGGCAGTTTAACGAGCAGTACTTC; CDR3: CASSRQFNEQYF
V: TRBV28; D: -; size: -; J: TRBJ2-6; DNA: TGTGCCAGCAGTTCCCACTGGATAGGCTTAAGAGACTCTGGGGCCAACGTCCTGACTTTC; CDR3: CASSSHWIGLRDSGANVLTF
V: TRBV10-3; D: -; size: once; J: TRBJ1-3; DNA: TGTGCCACCCTAAACCCTGGAGGAAACACCATATATTTT; CDR3: CATLNPGGNTIYF
V: TRBV5-8; D: -; size: -; J: TRBJ2-7; DNA: TGTGCCAGCAGCTTCAGACTAGGTGAGGACGAGCAGTACTTC; CDR3: CASSFRLGEDEQYF
V: TRBV28; D: -; size: -; J: TRBJ1-1; DNA: TGTGCCAGCAGCCTGAATATGGTCCAGGGACTGGCTGAAGCTTTCTTT; CDR3: CASSLNMVQGLAEAFF
V: TRBV7-2; D: -; size: -; J: TRBJ1-1; DNA: TGTGCCAGCAGCGTTCCGGGTTGGAACACTGAAGCTTTCTTT; CDR3: CASSVPGWNTEAFF
V: TRBV7-6; D: -; size: -; J: TRBJ2-1; DNA: TGTGCCAGCAGCCATCCTTTTGGGGGCTCCTACAATGAGCAGTTCTTC; CDR3: CASSHPFGGSYNEQFF